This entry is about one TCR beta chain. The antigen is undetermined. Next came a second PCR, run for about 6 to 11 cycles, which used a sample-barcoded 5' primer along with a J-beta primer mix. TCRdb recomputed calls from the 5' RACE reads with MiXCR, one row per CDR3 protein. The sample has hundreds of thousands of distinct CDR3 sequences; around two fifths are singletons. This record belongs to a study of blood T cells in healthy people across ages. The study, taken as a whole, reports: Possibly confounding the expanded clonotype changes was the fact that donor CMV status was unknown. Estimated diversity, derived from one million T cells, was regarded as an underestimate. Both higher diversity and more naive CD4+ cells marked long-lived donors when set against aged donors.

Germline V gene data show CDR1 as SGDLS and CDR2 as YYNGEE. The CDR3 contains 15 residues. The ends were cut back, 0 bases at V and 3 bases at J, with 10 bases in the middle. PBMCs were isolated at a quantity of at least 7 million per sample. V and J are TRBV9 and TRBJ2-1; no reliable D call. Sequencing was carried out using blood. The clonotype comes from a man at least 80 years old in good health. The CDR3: CASSVDGVSYNEQFF. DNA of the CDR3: TGTGCCAGCAGCGTAGATGGGGTGAGCTACAATGAGCAGTTCTTC. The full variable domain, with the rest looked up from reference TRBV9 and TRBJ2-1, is DSGVTQTPKHLITATGQRVTLRCSPRSGDLSVYWYQQSLDQGLQFLIQYYNGEERAKGNILERFSAQQFPDLHSELNLSSLELGDSALYFCASSVDGVSYNEQFFGPGTRLTVL.